This T cell receptor (beta chain) was sequenced for a study of cytomegalovirus exposure and HLA in healthy donors. Study background: The approximately 120 validation repertoires were reported in a later analysis to have been generated on the same platform as the roughly 720 first-cohort repertoires. Study results and caveats: Testing in vitro showed a few CMV-associated chains specific for CMV antigens. Reports indicated that the classifier achieved high specificity and sensitivity in diagnosing cytomegalovirus status.

TCRdb's copy holds only in-frame clones and misses some; the assay was immunoSEQ multiplex PCR. This table has around 60,000 clones, around 90% appearing once. The V segment lost 6 bases and the J segment 3 bases; nucleotides outside the gene matches: 12. The germline V gene encodes CDR1 SNHLY and CDR2 FYNNEI. The CDR3 sequence is 17 residues long. Comments on this clone: Its antigen is currently unknown.

This sequence originates from a woman aged 18-35 years in good health and CMV-seronegative. The V gene is TRBV2, the J gene TRBJ2-5; 11 positions agree with TRBD2. Material: PBMCs. DNA of the CDR3: TGTGCCAGCAGATCCGGACTAGCGGGTTTTCTGGAAGAGACCCAGTACTTC. Protein sequence: CASRSGLAGFLEETQYF.